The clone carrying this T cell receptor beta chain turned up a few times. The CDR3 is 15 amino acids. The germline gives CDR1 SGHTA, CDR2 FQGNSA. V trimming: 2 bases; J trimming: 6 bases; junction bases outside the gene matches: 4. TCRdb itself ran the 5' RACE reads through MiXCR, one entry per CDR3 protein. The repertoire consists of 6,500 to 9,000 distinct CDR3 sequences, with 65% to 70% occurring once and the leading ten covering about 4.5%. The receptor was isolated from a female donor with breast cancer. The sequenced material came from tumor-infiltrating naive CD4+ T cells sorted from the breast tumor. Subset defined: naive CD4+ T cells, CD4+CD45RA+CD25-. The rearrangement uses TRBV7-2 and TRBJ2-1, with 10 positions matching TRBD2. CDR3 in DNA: TGTGCCAGCAGCTTATGGGCTAGCGGGGGCAATGAGCAGTTCTTC. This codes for CASSLWASGGNEQFF.